What follows are 15 T cell receptor beta chains derived from one specimen sequenced in a study of regulatory T cells in long-lasting Graves disease. Arm-PCR of CDR3 regions and iRepertoire HTBI primers were used to build TCR beta libraries. Using its own MiXCR run on the multiplex PCR reads, TCRdb lists one record per CDR3 protein. The sample carries roughly 430,000 distinct CDR3 sequences, over 15% recorded once. Time point given: newly diagnosed GD, antithyroid drugs for less than 3 months. Generation of the TCR library employed RNA extracted from PBMCs. Another study also made use of these data, one on T cells in Graves' hyperthyroidism and ophthalmopathy.

The starting material was peripheral blood mononuclear cells (PBMCs), obtained at new diagnosis, from a patient treated with antithyroid drugs. The source is a woman aged 25 to 39 with Graves disease.

This clonotype has just a few counts. The CDR3 loop is CASSSGRSTDTQYF. The CDR3 DNA reads as TGTGCCAGCTCTAGCGGGAGGTCCACAGATACGCAGTATTTT. This chain links TRBV27 with TRBJ2-3, with TRBD2 identical over 11 bases. V was clipped by 8 bases and J by 2 bases; unmatched bases: 3. CDR3 size: 14 residues. CDR1 is MNHEY, CDR2 SMNVEV, per germline (reference sequence).

This clonotype was seen at least ten times. The chain combines TRBV5-1 with TRBJ2-7, with TRBD1 matching over 11 bases. J gave up 6 bases and V 4 bases, and 12 bases lay outside the gene matches. CDR1 and CDR2 (germline): SGHRS, YFSETQ. The CDR3 consists of 16 residues. The CDR3 region is CASSVPSGTGGGEQYF. The CDR3 DNA is TGCGCCAGCAGCGTGCCTTCCGGGACAGGGGGAGGCGAGCAGTACTTC.

To note about this clonotype: Just one base apart from a much larger clone, this may be a read error. CDR3: CASRPRRGTEAFF. The CDR3 DNA sequence: TGTGCCAGCAGGCCCAGGCGGGGCACTGAAGCTTTCTTT. The chain joins TRBV12-3 or TRBV12-4 to TRBJ1-1; no reliable D call. V was pared by 6 bases and J by 4 bases, with 12 bases between. The CDR3 is made up of 13 amino acids.

There are many counts of this clonotype. V is TRBV7-2 and J is TRBJ2-1; 11 bases are shared with TRBD2. V was pared by 5 bases and J by 10 bases, with 10 bases of the junction left unmatched. The CDR3 runs 15 residues. The germline CDR1 and CDR2 sequences are SGHTA and FQGNSA. This chain's CDR3 is CASSLTSGSSREQFF. The DNA of the CDR3 is TGTGCCAGCAGCCTCACTAGCGGGAGCTCCCGGGAGCAGTTCTTC.

This clonotype was counted ten times or more. This chain joins TRBV7-9 and TRBJ2-1; 7 bases are a match to TRBD2. Per the germline V gene, CDR1 is SEHNR and CDR2 is FQNEAQ (reference sequence). This CDR3 is built from 17 residues. The trim removed 1 base at V and 6 bases at J, leaving 12 bases unmatched. CDR3 residues: CASSLGVGGPFFNEQFF. The CDR3 region has the DNA TGTGCCAGCAGCTTAGGAGTGGGAGGGCCGTTTTTCAATGAGCAGTTCTTC.

This clonotype was detected ten times or more. The chain joins TRBV12-3 or TRBV12-4 to TRBJ1-4; the D gene is possibly TRBD1 (5 bases). V was trimmed by 0 bases and J by 7 bases, leaving 12 bases between them. This CDR3 contains 15 residues. The CDR3 sequence is CASSLAEPGGEKLFF. In nucleotides, the CDR3 is TGTGCCAGCAGTTTAGCGGAACCCGGGGGTGAAAAACTGTTTTTT.

This clonotype was observed a few times. Given a much more abundant clone one base away, this may be a read error. The chain links TRBV24-1 to TRBJ1-5; 8 bases are a match to TRBD1. The germline V gene encodes CDR1 KGHDR and CDR2 SFDVKD. The CDR3 consists of 17 residues. The chain's CDR3 is CATSDNGDRGRDQPQQF. The CDR3 DNA sequence: TGTGCCACCAGTGATAACGGTGACAGGGGACGTGATCAGCCCCAGCAATTT.

The table lists this clonotype with many counts. The chain uses TRBV2 and TRBJ1-6; TRBD1 is a possible D gene (6 bases). The CDR3 loop spans 14 amino acids. The V end lost 8 bases, the J end lost 5 bases, and 13 bases lay between the germline ends. CDR1 SNHLY and CDR2 FYNNEI come from the germline V gene. CDR3 sequence (DNA): TGTGCCAGCGGCCGAGGGGGGAATAATTCACCCCTCCACTTT. It is translated as CASGRGGNNSPLHF.

This clonotype came up many times. The chain's CDR3 is CASSLGGPESSYNEQFF. CDR3 DNA: TGTGCCAGCAGTTTAGGTGGGCCTGAGAGCTCCTACAATGAGCAGTTCTTC. V usage is TRBV28 and J usage is TRBJ2-1; D remains ambiguous. In germline, CDR1 is MDHEN, CDR2 SYDVKM. The CDR3 totals 17 residues. V shed 2 bases and J shed 0 bases, with 14 bases lying between them.

The chain combines TRBV28 with TRBJ2-7; 9 positions agree with TRBD1. The germline V gene encodes CDR1 MDHEN and CDR2 SYDVKM. V gave up 7 bases and J gave up 1 base; unmatched junction bases: 5. There are 14 residues in the CDR3. The CDR3 DNA sequence: TGTGCCAGCAACCCCGGGACAGGGTCCTACGAGCAGTACTTC. Residues: CASNPGTGSYEQYF.

This clonotype was detected ten times or more. This chain connects TRBV28 to TRBJ2-7; possibly TRBD1 or TRBD2 for D (5 bases each). This CDR3 has 16 amino acids. With 6 bases removed from V and 0 bases from J, the gap between germline ends came to 18 bases. Germline V gene lookup returns CDR1 MDHEN and CDR2 SYDVKM. The CDR3 here is CASRTPGRTSSYEQYF. For the CDR3, the DNA is TGTGCCAGCAGAACGCCGGGACGGACCAGCTCCTACGAGCAGTACTTC. The complete variable domain, with remaining parts taken from reference TRBV28 and TRBJ2-7, reads DVKVTQSSRYLVKRTGEKVFLECVQDMDHENMFWYRQDPGLGLRLIYFSYDVKMKEKGDIPEGYSVSREKKERFSLILESASTNQTSMYLCASRTPGRTSSYEQYFGPGTRLTVT.

This clonotype turned up a few times. An end of the junction differs from the germline gene, which may be a read error. The chain uses TRBV7-8 and TRBJ2-1; D is undetermined. Germline lookup yields CDR1 SGHVS and CDR2 FQNEAQ. This CDR3 region has 16 residues. This CDR3 reads CAGSLGLRTSANEQFF. In DNA, the CDR3 is TGTGCCGGCAGCTTAGGGTTGCGAACGTCGGCCAATGAGCAGTTCTTC.

This clonotype has a count of ten or more. One end of the junction does not line up with germline, which may come from a read error. This chain connects TRBV7-8 to TRBJ1-1; D perhaps matches TRBD1 (5 bases). CDR1 is SGHVS and CDR2 is FQNEAQ in the germline V gene. The CDR3 length is 14 residues. The CDR3 is CASSLSFRVQELPF. The CDR3 coding sequence is TGTGCCAGCAGCTTATCATTCAGAGTACAGGAATTACCTTTT.

This clonotype was detected many times. The chain's CDR3 is CASSLNFRDEQYF. CDR3 nucleotide sequence: TGTGCCAGCAGCTTAAATTTCCGGGACGAGCAGTACTTC. The rearrangement joins TRBV7-3 to TRBJ2-7; D remains ambiguous. The CDR3 has 13 amino acids. Per the germline V gene, CDR1 is SGHTA and CDR2 is FQGTGA. The germline V and J ends were trimmed by 1 base and 5 bases, with 9 bases remaining between them.

This clonotype was detected many times. The chain has TRBV29-1 and TRBJ2-4, with 8 bases identical to TRBD2. CDR1 and CDR2 from the germline V gene are SQVTM and ANQGSEA. The CDR3 has 11 amino acids. V lost 3 bases to trimming and J lost 10 bases; unmatched junction nucleotides: 2. The CDR3 spells CSVDRGGIQYF. The CDR3 DNA is TGCAGCGTTGACCGCGGGGGGATTCAGTACTTC.